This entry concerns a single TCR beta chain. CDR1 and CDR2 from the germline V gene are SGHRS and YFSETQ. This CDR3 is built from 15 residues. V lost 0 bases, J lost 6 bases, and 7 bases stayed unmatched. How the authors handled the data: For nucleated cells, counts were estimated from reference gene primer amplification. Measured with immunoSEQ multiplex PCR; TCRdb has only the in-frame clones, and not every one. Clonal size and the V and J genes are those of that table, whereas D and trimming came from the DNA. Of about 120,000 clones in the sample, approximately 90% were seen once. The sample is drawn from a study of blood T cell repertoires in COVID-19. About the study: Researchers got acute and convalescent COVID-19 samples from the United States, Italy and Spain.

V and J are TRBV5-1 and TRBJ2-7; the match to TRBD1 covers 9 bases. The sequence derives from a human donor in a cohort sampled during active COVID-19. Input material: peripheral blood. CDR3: CASSLEPGQGSEQYF. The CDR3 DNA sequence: TGCGCCAGCAGCTTGGAACCGGGACAGGGATCCGAGCAGTACTTC.